This T cell receptor (beta chain) was sequenced during a study of blood T cells in healthy people across ages. For the study at large: Template switching caught about one barcoded beta molecule for each two T cells.

Total RNA amounts of at least 5 micrograms were extracted per sample. Germline V gene data show CDR1 as SNHLY and CDR2 as FYNNEI. CDR3 length equals 13 residues. Trimming took 7 bases from V and 1 from J, leaving 10 bases between them. Next came a second PCR, run for about 6 to 12 cycles, which used a sample-barcoded 5' primer along with a J-beta primer mix. There were at least 2.5 million CDR3-containing paired-end reads obtained from each sample. TCRdb re-called the 5' RACE reads through MiXCR, storing one row per CDR3 protein. The table records about a million distinct CDR3 sequences, roughly 47% of them present only once.

The rearrangement links TRBV2 to TRBJ1-1; D remains ambiguous. The clonotype comes from a woman aged 55-70 years in good health. Sequencing input: blood. The CDR3 reads CASTKDQNTEAFF. DNA for the CDR3: TGTGCCAGCACCAAGGACCAGAACACTGAAGCTTTCTTT.